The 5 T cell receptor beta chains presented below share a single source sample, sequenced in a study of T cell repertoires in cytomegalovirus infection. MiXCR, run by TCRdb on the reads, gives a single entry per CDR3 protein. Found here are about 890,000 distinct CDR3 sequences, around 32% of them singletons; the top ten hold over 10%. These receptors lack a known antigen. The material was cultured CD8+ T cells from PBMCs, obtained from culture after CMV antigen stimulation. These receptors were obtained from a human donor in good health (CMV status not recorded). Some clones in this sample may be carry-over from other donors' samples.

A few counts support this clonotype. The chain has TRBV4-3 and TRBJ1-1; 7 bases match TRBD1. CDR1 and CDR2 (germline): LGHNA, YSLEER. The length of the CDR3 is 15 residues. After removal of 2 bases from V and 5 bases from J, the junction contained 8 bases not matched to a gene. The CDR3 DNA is TGCGCCAGCAGCCAACAACGGGACAGATGGACTGAAGCTTTCTTT. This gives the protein CASSQQRDRWTEAFF.

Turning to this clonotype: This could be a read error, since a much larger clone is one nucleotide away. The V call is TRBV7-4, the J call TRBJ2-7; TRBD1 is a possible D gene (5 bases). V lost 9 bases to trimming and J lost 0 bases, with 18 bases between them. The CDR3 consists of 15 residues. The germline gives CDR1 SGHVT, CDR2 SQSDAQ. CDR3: CARSTGLDSSYEQYV. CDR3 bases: TGTGCCAGGAGCACTGGCCTCGACAGCTCCTACGAGCAGTACGTC.

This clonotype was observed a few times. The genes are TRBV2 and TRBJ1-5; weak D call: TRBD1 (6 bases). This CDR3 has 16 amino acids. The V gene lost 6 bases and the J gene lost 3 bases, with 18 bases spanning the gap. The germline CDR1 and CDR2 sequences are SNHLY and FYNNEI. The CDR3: CASRDPRRGSNQPQHF. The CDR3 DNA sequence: TGTGCCAGCAGGGACCCACGCAGGGGCTCCAATCAGCCCCAGCATTTT.

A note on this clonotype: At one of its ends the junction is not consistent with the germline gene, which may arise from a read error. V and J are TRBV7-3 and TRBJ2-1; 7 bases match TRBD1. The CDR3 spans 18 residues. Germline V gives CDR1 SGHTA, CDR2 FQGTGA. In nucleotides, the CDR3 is TGTGTCAGCAGCTTGGACAGGACCAAGCAGAGCTCCTACAATGAGCAGTTCTTC. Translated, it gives CVSSLDRTKQSSYNEQFF.

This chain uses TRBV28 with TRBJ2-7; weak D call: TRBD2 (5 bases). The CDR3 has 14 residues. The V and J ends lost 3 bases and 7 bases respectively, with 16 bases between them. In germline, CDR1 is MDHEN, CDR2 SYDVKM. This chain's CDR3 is CASSFDGILGEQYV. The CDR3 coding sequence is TGTGCCAGCAGTTTCGACGGGATCTTGGGTGAGCAGTACGTC.